These 31 T cell receptor beta chains came from one sample sequenced in a study of blood T cell repertoires in COVID-19. Measured with immunoSEQ multiplex PCR; TCRdb has only the in-frame clones, and not every one. The sample carries about 310,000 clones, about 89% recorded once. Sequenced material: PBMCs or T cells enriched from blood (not recorded which). All receptors derive from a middle-aged woman who had recovered from COVID-19.

The chain carries TRBV11-3 and TRBJ2-5, with D possibly TRBD2 on 6 matching bases. Trimming stripped 4 bases from V and 2 bases from J, with 11 bases between. The germline gives CDR1 SGHNT, CDR2 YENEEA. There are 14 residues in the CDR3. The CDR3 protein is CASSWGGQQETQYF. The DNA for the CDR3 is TGTGCCAGCAGCTGGGGAGGCCAGCAAGAGACCCAGTACTTC.

The V gene is TRBV15, the J gene TRBJ2-7, with TRBD2 matching 9 bases. CDR3 length: 17 residues. Germline CDR1 is LNHNV and CDR2 is YYDKDF (reference sequence). After removal of 3 bases from V and 1 base from J, the junction contained 10 bases not matched to a gene. CDR3 residues: CATSSHSGRFFSYEQYF. The CDR3 nucleotides read TGTGCCACCAGCAGCCATAGCGGGAGATTCTTTTCCTACGAGCAGTACTTC.

This chain joins TRBV7-9 and TRBJ1-3; D may be TRBD1 (6 bases). The CDR3 spans 15 residues. Germline-derived CDR1 and CDR2 are SEHNR and FQNEAQ (reference sequence). The germline V and J ends were trimmed by 3 bases and 2 bases, with 11 bases remaining between them. Here the CDR3 reads CASSFGGAAGNTIYF. For the CDR3, the DNA is TGTGCCAGCAGCTTTGGGGGGGCGGCTGGAAACACCATATATTTT.

The chain couples TRBV2 to TRBJ2-7, with 12 bases identical to TRBD2. The CDR3 consists of 15 residues. CDR1 and CDR2 (germline): SNHLY, FYNNEI. Trimming removed 4 bases from V and 6 bases from J; junction bases left unmatched: 7. For the CDR3, the DNA is TGTGCCAGCAGTGGAAGGACTAGCGGGGCTACCGAGCAGTACTTC. Translating it yields CASSGRTSGATEQYF.

This CDR3 reads CASSFRETQYF. CDR3 coding DNA: TGCGCCAGCAGCTTCCGAGAGACCCAGTACTTC. The chain joins TRBV5-1 to TRBJ2-5; no reliable D call. CDR1 is SGHRS, CDR2 YFSETQ, per germline. The CDR3 is made up of 11 amino acids. V lost 2 bases and J 4 bases, leaving 3 bases between the germline ends.

The rearrangement links TRBV5-1 to TRBJ1-4; D is undetermined. V gave up 0 bases and J gave up 8 bases, with 8 bases separating them. The germline CDR1 and CDR2 sequences are SGHRS and YFSETQ. This CDR3 comprises 13 residues. The CDR3 DNA reads as TGCGCCAGCAGCTTGGGAGGGAACGAAAAACTGTTTTTT. Translation gives CASSLGGNEKLFF.

This clone appeared a single time. The chain couples TRBV27 to TRBJ1-1, with D perhaps matching TRBD1 (6 bases). V was cut by 6 bases and J by 1 base, with 15 bases left in between. This CDR3 is built from 15 residues. Per the germline V gene, CDR1 is MNHEY and CDR2 is SMNVEV (reference sequence). The CDR3 DNA follows: TGTGCCAGCAGACCCGACAGGTTGGCGAACACTGAAGCTTTCTTT. It translates to CASRPDRLANTEAFF.

As regards this clone: The sample holds other DNA sequences that translate to the same CDR3. The CDR3: CASSLGQGGGYTF. CDR3 in DNA: TGTGCCAGCAGCTTAGGACAGGGAGGTGGCTACACCTTC. This sequence joins TRBV11-2 and TRBJ1-2; 7 nucleotides align to TRBD1. Germline V CDR1 and CDR2: SGHAT, FQNNGV. Trimming cost V 1 base and J 7 bases; bases outside gene matches: 3. The CDR3 sequence is 13 residues long.

Remarks on this clone: The sample has other DNA sequences that encode this CDR3 too. This chain joins TRBV7-2 and TRBJ2-3, with 9 bases identical to TRBD2. This CDR3 has 16 amino acids. CDR1 and CDR2 from the germline V gene are SGHTA and FQGNSA. With 1 base clipped from V and 3 bases from J, the junction kept 5 bases outside the gene matches. CDR3 sequence reads: CASSLGLAGGTDTQYF. In DNA form, the CDR3 reads TGTGCCAGCAGCTTAGGGTTGGCGGGAGGGACAGATACGCAGTATTTT.

V usage is TRBV18 and J usage is TRBJ2-7; D is perhaps TRBD1 (6 bases). The CDR3 spans 14 residues. Germline V CDR1 and CDR2: KGHSH, LQKENI. The V end was cut by 0 bases, the J end by 6 bases, with 12 bases between. The CDR3 bases are TGTGCCAGCTCACCACCCTCAGGGGCGGGCGAGCAGTACTTC. Protein: CASSPPSGAGEQYF.

This sequence joins TRBV11-3 and TRBJ2-7, with D tentatively TRBD2 (5 bases). CDR1 and CDR2 (germline): SGHNT, YENEEA. CDR3 size: 14 residues. Trimming took off 4 bases at V and 4 bases at J, with 14 bases between the two ends. CDR3 DNA sequence: TGTGCCAGCAGCTCGGAAAGCGGTGTTTACGAGCAGTACTTC. Translation: CASSSESGVYEQYF.

The rearrangement links TRBV27 to TRBJ1-1, with a tentative D call TRBD1 (6 bases). V dropped 9 bases and J dropped 1 base, with 15 bases sitting between them. This CDR3 has 14 residues. Germline loops: CDR1 MNHEY, CDR2 SMNVEV (reference sequence). The CDR3 protein is CARKVQGRNTEAFF. For the CDR3, the DNA is TGTGCCAGGAAGGTTCAGGGGAGGAACACTGAAGCTTTCTTT.

The rearrangement uses TRBV4-3 and TRBJ2-1, with D unclear. Trimming left V 0 bases short and J 8 bases short, with 8 bases between. Germline CDR1 reads LGHNA; CDR2 reads YSLEER. The CDR3 runs to 13 residues. The CDR3 here is CASSQDVADEQFF. CDR3 coding DNA: TGCGCCAGCAGCCAAGATGTGGCGGATGAGCAGTTCTTC.

The chain uses TRBV15 and TRBJ1-4, with D perhaps TRBD1 (5 bases). The V end lost 5 bases, the J end lost 2 bases, and 12 bases lay between the germline ends. Germline values: CDR1 LNHNV, CDR2 YYDKDF (reference sequence). The CDR3 has 15 residues. Here the CDR3 reads CATSPGGVTNEKLFF. The CDR3 coding sequence is TGTGCCACCAGCCCTGGAGGGGTTACTAATGAAAAACTGTTTTTT.

This rearrangement joins TRBV29-1 to TRBJ2-1; D remains ambiguous. CDR1 and CDR2 from the germline V gene are SQVTM and ANQGSEA. CDR3 size: 10 residues. The V end was cut by 2 bases, the J end by 9 bases, with 5 bases between. CDR3 nucleotide sequence: TGCAGCGTTGAACTCTCTGAGCAGTTCTTC. Protein product: CSVELSEQFF.

The chain couples TRBV27 to TRBJ2-7; 10 positions match TRBD1. With V trimmed by 6 bases and J by 7 bases, 15 bases remained unmatched. Germline CDR1 reads MNHEY; CDR2 reads SMNVEV (reference sequence). CDR3 length equals 16 residues. CDR3 residues: CASRVTATGGLWEQYF. As DNA, the CDR3 is TGTGCCAGCAGGGTAACCGCGACAGGGGGCTTGTGGGAGCAGTACTTC.

About this clone: Other DNA sequences in this sample translate to the same CDR3. V and J are TRBV12-3 or TRBV12-4 and TRBJ1-2, with D unresolved. Trimming took off 3 bases at V and 5 bases at J, with 10 bases between the two ends. This CDR3 region has 13 residues. The CDR3 here is CASSLGRVYGYTF. The CDR3 DNA sequence: TGTGCCAGCAGTTTGGGGAGGGTATATGGCTACACCTTC.

J is TRBJ2-1 and V is TRBV19; 9 positions agree with TRBD2. V gave up 6 bases and J gave up 3 bases; unmatched junction bases: 12. Germline CDR1 is LNHDA and CDR2 is SQIVND (reference sequence). CDR3 length: 17 amino acids. CDR3 sequence (DNA): TGTGCCAGTAGCATCCCCCTTAGCGGGGGTTACTACAATGAGCAGTTCTTC. Protein: CASSIPLSGGYYNEQFF.

CDR3 sequence reads: CASSQDRARVSGNTIYF. The CDR3 nucleotides are TGTGCCAGCAGCCAGGACAGGGCGAGGGTCTCTGGAAACACCATATATTTT. The chain has TRBV5-4 and TRBJ1-3; 8 bases agree with TRBD1. Germline V CDR1 and CDR2: SGHNT, YYREEE (reference sequence). The CDR3 sequence is 17 residues long. V shed 4 bases, J shed 0 bases, and the junction held 9 bases outside the gene matches.

This CDR3 reads CASSDFVLAGGETQYF. The CDR3 DNA is TGTGCCAGCAGTGATTTTGTGCTAGCGGGTGGTGAGACCCAGTACTTC. This rearrangement joins TRBV2 to TRBJ2-5, with 8 bases lining up with TRBD2. The CDR3 loop spans 16 amino acids. Trimming at V came to 3 bases and at J to 5 bases, leaving 11 bases not matched to a gene. CDR1 is SNHLY, CDR2 FYNNEI, per germline.

This chain joins TRBV6-5 and TRBJ2-5, with no clear D. The ends were cut back, 4 bases at V and 3 bases at J, with 3 bases in the middle. The CDR3 is 11 residues long. The V gene's germline CDR1 is MNHEY and CDR2 SVGAGI. CDR3 residues: CASSSEETQYF. The CDR3 nucleotides are TGTGCCAGCAGTTCCGAAGAGACCCAGTACTTC.

The chain joins TRBV27 to TRBJ1-1, with D perhaps TRBD1 (5 bases). The CDR3 consists of 15 residues. Per germline, CDR1 MNHEY and CDR2 SMNVEV (reference sequence). The germline V and J ends were trimmed by 0 bases and 4 bases, with 12 bases remaining between them. The CDR3 here is CASSLSTAGGTEAFF. CDR3 nucleotide sequence: TGTGCCAGCAGTTTATCGACGGCGGGGGGCACTGAAGCTTTCTTT.

This clone was detected only a few times. The chain couples TRBV18 to TRBJ2-2; 7 positions agree with TRBD2. Germline loops: CDR1 KGHSH, CDR2 LQKENI. The CDR3 covers 17 residues. J lost 2 bases, V lost 6 bases, and 12 bases had no gene match. The DNA of the CDR3 is TGTGCCAGCTCCCTTCTTTTGACTAGCAGTAACACCGGGGAGCTGTTTTTT. Amino acid sequence: CASSLLLTSSNTGELFF.

This rearrangement joins TRBV15 to TRBJ1-2; D uncertain. Between the trimmed V and J ends, which lost 4 bases and 4 bases, there was a span of 16 bases. Germline V lookup: CDR1 LNHNV, CDR2 YYDKDF (reference sequence). CDR3 length: 15 residues. The DNA of the CDR3 is TGTGCCACCAGCACCATTGACTTGGTCACCTATGGCTACACCTTC. It yields the protein CATSTIDLVTYGYTF.

The rearrangement joins TRBV19 to TRBJ2-5; TRBD2 matches 11 bases. CDR1 is LNHDA and CDR2 is SQIVND in the germline V gene (reference sequence). The CDR3 contains 14 residues. The V gene end was trimmed by 6 bases and the J gene end by 2 bases; junction bases not matched to a gene: 2. In DNA form, the CDR3 reads TGTGCCAGTAGCTTAGCGGGAGGGCAAGAGACCCAGTACTTC. This codes for CASSLAGGQETQYF.

The chain carries TRBV29-1 and TRBJ2-3, with TRBD2 as a possible D gene (6 bases). Germline CDR1 reads SQVTM; CDR2 reads ANQGSEA. Between the trimmed V and J ends, which lost 6 bases and 5 bases, there was a span of 15 bases. CDR3 length: 13 residues. The CDR3 protein is CSVVTGVVDTQYF. The CDR3 bases are TGCAGCGTCGTTACGGGGGTGGTAGATACGCAGTATTTT.

The chain carries TRBV29-1 and TRBJ2-3; D remains unclear. Germline loops: CDR1 SQVTM, CDR2 ANQGSEA. V shed 4 bases and J shed 2 bases, with 7 bases lying between them. This CDR3 is built from 12 residues. Here the CDR3 reads CSVGEDTDTQYF. The CDR3, as DNA: TGCAGCGTTGGTGAGGACACAGATACGCAGTATTTT.

J is TRBJ2-5 and V is TRBV7-3; D is perhaps TRBD1 (6 bases). There are 16 residues in the CDR3. The germline V and J ends were trimmed by 0 bases and 1 base, with 12 bases remaining between them. Germline values: CDR1 SGHTA, CDR2 FQGTGA. CDR3 nucleotides: TGTGCCAGCAGCTTAACGGGCAGGGGCTTCCAAGAGACCCAGTACTTC. Amino acids: CASSLTGRGFQETQYF. Together with reference TRBV7-3 and TRBJ2-5, the CDR3 gives the full variable domain: GAGVSQTPSNKVTEKGKYVELRCDPISGHTALYWYRQSLGQGPEFLIYFQGTGAADDSGLPNDRFFAVRPEGSVSTLKIQRTERGDSAVYLCASSLTGRGFQETQYFGPGTRLLVL.

The chain carries TRBV7-2 and TRBJ2-1, with 11 positions matching TRBD1. V trimming: 1 base; J trimming: 6 bases; junction bases outside the gene matches: 5. The CDR3 length is 16 residues. Germline loops: CDR1 SGHTA, CDR2 FQGNSA. In DNA, the CDR3 is TGTGCCAGCAGCTTAGTTTGGACAGGGGGCCCCAATGAGCAGTTCTTC. The encoded protein is CASSLVWTGGPNEQFF. The full variable domain, in which reference TRBV7-2 and TRBJ2-1 provide the parts outside the CDR3, is GAGVSQSPSNKVTEKGKDVELRCDPISGHTALYWYRQSLGQGLEFLIYFQGNSAPDKSGLPSDRFSAERTGGSVSTLTIQRTQQEDSAVYLCASSLVWTGGPNEQFFGPGTRLTVL.

This chain joins TRBV19 and TRBJ2-3; TRBD1 might be the D (6 bases). Germline lookup yields CDR1 LNHDA and CDR2 SQIVND (reference sequence). Trimming shortened V by 2 bases and J by 4 bases, and 13 bases separated the two germline ends. The CDR3 consists of 15 residues. CDR3 DNA sequence: TGTGCCAGTAGTATACAGGGCAGGGGAGCAGATACGCAGTATTTT. Translation: CASSIQGRGADTQYF.

This sequence joins TRBV5-4 and TRBJ2-1, with no clear D. The CDR3 runs 14 residues. Germline CDR1 reads SGHNT; CDR2 reads YYREEE (reference sequence). Deletions cut 2 bases from V and 0 bases from J, with 6 bases between. Written as DNA, the CDR3 is TGTGCCAGCAGCTTTCAGGACTCCTACAATGAGCAGTTCTTC. This gives the protein CASSFQDSYNEQFF.